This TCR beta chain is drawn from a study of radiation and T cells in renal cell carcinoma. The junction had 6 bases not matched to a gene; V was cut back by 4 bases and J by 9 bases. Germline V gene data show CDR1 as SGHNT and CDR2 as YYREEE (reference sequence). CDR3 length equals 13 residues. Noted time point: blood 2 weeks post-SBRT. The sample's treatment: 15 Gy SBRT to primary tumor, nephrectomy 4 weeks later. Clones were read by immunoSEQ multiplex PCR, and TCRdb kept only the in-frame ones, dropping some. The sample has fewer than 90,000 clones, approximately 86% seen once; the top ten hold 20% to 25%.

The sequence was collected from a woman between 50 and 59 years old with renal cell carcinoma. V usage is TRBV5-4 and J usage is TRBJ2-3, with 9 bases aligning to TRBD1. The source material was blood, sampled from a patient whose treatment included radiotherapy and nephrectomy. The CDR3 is CASSLTGGETQYF. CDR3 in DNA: TGTGCCAGCAGCCTAACAGGGGGCGAAACGCAGTATTTT. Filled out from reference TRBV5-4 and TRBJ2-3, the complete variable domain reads ETGVTQSPTHLIKTRGQQVTLRCSSQSGHNTVSWYQQALGQGPQFIFQYYREEENGRGNFPPRFSGLQFPNYSSELNVNALELDDSALYLCASSLTGGETQYFGPGTRLTVL.